These 7 T cell receptor beta chains originate from one sample sequenced in a study of cytomegalovirus exposure and HLA in healthy donors. PCR used 60 Vbeta primers and 13 Jbeta primers. Sequencing was performed with immunoSEQ multiplex PCR; in TCRdb, only in-frame clones are kept and a portion is missing. The sample lists under 200,000 clones; approximately 86% were seen once. The sample consisted of PBMCs. Receptor source: a young woman in good health and CMV-seronegative.

V and J are TRBV10-1 and TRBJ2-2, with D possibly matching TRBD1 (6 bases). This CDR3 comprises 13 residues. The V and J ends lost 10 bases and 7 bases respectively, with 16 bases between them. CDR1 WNHNN and CDR2 SYGVQD come from the germline V gene (reference sequence). The CDR3 DNA reads as TGCGCCAACATCAGGGGCGAGTACGGGGAGCTGTTTTTT. Its translation is CANIRGEYGELFF.

The V and J genes are TRBV6-6 and TRBJ2-2; TRBD1 matches 8 bases. Germline V gene sequence: CDR1 MNHNY, CDR2 SVGAGI (reference sequence). The CDR3 has 14 amino acids. Unmatched junction bases numbered 4, after V lost 7 bases and J lost 3 bases. DNA of the CDR3: TGTGCCAGCATGGACAGGGTGGACACCGGGGAGCTGTTTTTT. It codes for CASMDRVDTGELFF.

The rearrangement uses TRBV7-6 and TRBJ1-4, with a possible D match to TRBD1 (6 bases). CDR3 length: 14 residues. Germline loops: CDR1 SGHVS, CDR2 FNYEAQ. V lost 5 bases and J 2 bases, leaving 9 bases between the germline ends. The CDR3 reads CASSKGGTNEKLFF. For the CDR3, the DNA is TGTGCCAGCAGCAAGGGGGGGACTAATGAAAAACTGTTTTTT.

J is TRBJ1-1 and V is TRBV7-2; D unclear. The CDR3 has 14 residues. The V gene lost 8 bases and the J gene lost 3 bases, with 16 bases spanning the gap. Germline V gives CDR1 SGHTA, CDR2 FQGNSA. The CDR3 here is CASAATMRYTEAFF. CDR3 bases: TGTGCCAGCGCTGCGACGATGAGGTACACTGAAGCTTTCTTT.

The V call is TRBV9, the J call TRBJ1-1; D is unresolved. V lost 0 bases to trimming and J lost 1 base, with 13 bases between them. Germline V lookup: CDR1 SGDLS, CDR2 YYNGEE. The CDR3 contains 16 residues. CDR3 sequence: CASSVAEELGNTEAFF. The CDR3 DNA sequence: TGTGCCAGCAGCGTAGCTGAGGAGCTAGGGAACACTGAAGCTTTCTTT.

The V and J genes are TRBV7-2 and TRBJ2-1; 11 positions match TRBD2. The CDR3 is 16 amino acids. The V gene end was trimmed by 1 base and the J gene end by 8 bases; junction bases not matched to a gene: 7. Germline V gene sequence: CDR1 SGHTA, CDR2 FQGNSA. DNA of the CDR3: TGTGCCAGCAGCTTAGTCGGAACTAGCGGGAGCTATGAGCAGTTCTTC. Its protein product is CASSLVGTSGSYEQFF. The full variable domain, its missing parts supplied by reference TRBV7-2 and TRBJ2-1, is GAGVSQSPSNKVTEKGKDVELRCDPISGHTALYWYRQSLGQGLEFLIYFQGNSAPDKSGLPSDRFSAERTGGSVSTLTIQRTQQEDSAVYLCASSLVGTSGSYEQFFGPGTRLTVL.

This chain's CDR3 is CASSHGQGNAEAFF. The CDR3 region has the DNA TGTGCCAGCAGCCATGGACAGGGGAACGCGGAAGCTTTCTTT. V is TRBV5-6 and J is TRBJ1-1, with 9 bases fitting TRBD1. This CDR3 has 14 residues. CDR1 and CDR2 from the germline V gene are SGHDT and YYEEEE. J was trimmed by 8 bases and V by 4 bases; bases with no gene match: 9.